This entry lists 5 T cell receptor beta chains sequenced from one sample in a study of cytomegalovirus exposure and HLA in healthy donors (dated by TCRdb to about 2017). The method was the immunoSEQ multiplex PCR assay. For the multiplex PCR, a mixture combining 60 forward primers for TCR Vbeta segments and 13 reverse primers for TCR Jbeta segments was used. TCRdb holds this immuneACCESS table with in-frame rearrangements only. Some clones are missing; in checked studies, unresolved V genes explain under half, and the rest has no known cause. This sample lists 140,000 or so clones; approximately 79% were detected once. The ten largest account for less than 3.5% of the sample. The sample was PBMCs. The receptor source for this set is a woman in her 30s in good health and CMV-seronegative.

The CDR3 protein is CASSEPPDRVAGYTF. In DNA form, the CDR3 reads TGTGCCAGCAGTGAACCCCCAGACAGGGTAGCTGGCTACACCTTC. The gene calls are TRBV6-1 and TRBJ1-2; 7 nucleotides match TRBD1. The ends lost 2 bases at V and 7 bases at J; junction bases unmatched: 10. Germline V gene lookup returns CDR1 MNHNS and CDR2 SASEGT. The CDR3 extends over 15 amino acids.

This clone has just a few counts. The genes are TRBV30 and TRBJ1-1; D gene ambiguous. V was pared by 2 bases and J by 3 bases, with 4 bases between. The length of the CDR3 is 11 residues. Per germline, CDR1 GTSNPN and CDR2 SVGIG (reference sequence). The DNA for the CDR3 is TGTGCCTGGAGTCTGTACACTGAAGCTTTCTTT. It encodes CAWSLYTEAFF. The entire variable domain, with the rest obtained from reference TRBV30 and TRBJ1-1, is as follows: SQTIHQWPATLVQPVGSPLSLECTVEGTSNPNLYWYRQAAGRGLQLLFYSVGIGQISSEVPQNLSASRPQDRQFILSSKKLLLSDSGFYLCAWSLYTEAFFGQGTRLTVV.

The chain uses TRBV9 and TRBJ2-3, with a tentative D call TRBD2 (7 bases). CDR1 and CDR2 (germline): SGDLS, YYNGEE. The length of the CDR3 is 16 residues. Trimming left V 0 bases short and J 4 bases short, with 15 bases between. Written as DNA, the CDR3 is TGTGCCAGCAGCGTAGCCCTGCAGGGGAGGGCAGATACGCAGTATTTT. It codes for CASSVALQGRADTQYF.

Comments on this clone: A junction boundary mismatches the germline segment, possibly from a read error. V is TRBV2 and J is TRBJ2-2; the match to TRBD2 covers 12 bases. CDR1 and CDR2 from the germline V gene are SNHLY and FYNNEI. The CDR3 contains 17 residues. Here the CDR3 DNA reads TGTGCCAGCAATGAAGTCGGGACTAGCGGGTGGGCCGGGGAGCTGTTTTTT. Translation: CASNEVGTSGWAGELFF. The full variable domain, with the rest looked up from reference TRBV2 and TRBJ2-2, is EPEVTQTPSHQVTQMGQEVILRCVPISNHLYFYWYRQILGQKVEFLVSFYNNEISEKSEIFDDQFSVERPDGSNFTLKIRSTKLEDSAMYFCASNEVGTSGWAGELFFGEGSRLTVL.

As regards this clone: One end of the junction is discordant with germline, which a read error may explain. V and J are TRBV7-9 and TRBJ2-7, with D possibly matching TRBD2 (6 bases). Germline V gene data show CDR1 as SEHNR and CDR2 as FQNEAQ (reference sequence). The CDR3 has 14 residues. CDR3 amino acids: CSSSLVLRGSEQYF. In nucleotides, the CDR3 is TGTTCCAGCAGCTTAGTACTACGGGGGAGCGAGCAGTACTTC.